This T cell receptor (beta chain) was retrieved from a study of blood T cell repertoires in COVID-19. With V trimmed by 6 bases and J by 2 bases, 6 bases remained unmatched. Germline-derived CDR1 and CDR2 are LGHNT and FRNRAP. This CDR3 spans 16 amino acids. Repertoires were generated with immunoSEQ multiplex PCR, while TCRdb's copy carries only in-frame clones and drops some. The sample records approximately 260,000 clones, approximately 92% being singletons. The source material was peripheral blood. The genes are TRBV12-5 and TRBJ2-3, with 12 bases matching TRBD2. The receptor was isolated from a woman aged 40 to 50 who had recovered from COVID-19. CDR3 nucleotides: TGTGCTAGTGGACCGGGACTAGCGGGCCTCACAGATACGCAGTATTTT. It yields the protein CASGPGLAGLTDTQYF.